A single sample gave rise to the 32 T cell receptor beta chains below, sequenced in a study of T cell responses to AZD1222 COVID-19 vaccine. Produced via immunoSEQ multiplex PCR; TCRdb's table is partial and in-frame only. The sample lists under 200,000 clones, 92% occurring once. This specimen consisted of peripheral blood, obtained 28 days after the second AZD1222 dose. These receptors were obtained from an adult who received the AZD1222 COVID-19 vaccine.

About this clone itself: The junction differs from germline at one of its ends, possibly a read error. The chain carries TRBV2 and TRBJ2-1; D unclear. CDR3 size: 13 residues. The germline gives CDR1 SNHLY, CDR2 FYNNEI. The CDR3 is CASREASYNEQFF. CDR3 bases: TGTGCCAGCAGGGAAGCCTCCTACAATGAGCAGTTCTTC.

The chain couples TRBV6-1 to TRBJ1-2, with 7 bases identical to TRBD1. In germline, CDR1 is MNHNS, CDR2 SASEGT. CDR3 size: 15 residues. V lost 1 base and J lost 0; bases outside the gene matches: 2. The CDR3 is CASSEGGTANYGYTF. The CDR3 coding sequence is TGTGCCAGCAGTGAAGGAGGGACAGCTAACTATGGCTACACCTTC.

The CDR3 loop reads CASTLGGSRGYTF. The CDR3 bases are TGTGCCAGCACCCTCGGAGGTTCTCGAGGCTACACCTTC. The chain is built from TRBV12-3 or TRBV12-4 and TRBJ1-2; no definite D call. This CDR3 has 13 amino acids. The V end lost 7 bases, the J end lost 8 bases, and 17 bases lay between the germline ends.

The chain carries TRBV28 and TRBJ2-7, with 7 bases identical to TRBD1. This CDR3 has 14 residues. V was pared by 7 bases and J by 2 bases, with 8 bases of the junction left unmatched. Germline assignment: CDR1 MDHEN and CDR2 SYDVKM. The CDR3 here is CASNGQERPYEQYF. In DNA form, the CDR3 reads TGTGCCAGCAATGGACAGGAGAGGCCCTACGAGCAGTACTTC.

The chain joins TRBV2 to TRBJ2-5; 8 positions match TRBD2. The length of the CDR3 is 15 residues. In germline, CDR1 is SNHLY, CDR2 FYNNEI. V dropped 4 bases and J dropped 4; count of bases not matched to a gene: 8. The CDR3 sequence: CASSVGGTSGETQYF. CDR3 in DNA: TGTGCCAGCAGTGTCGGCGGGACTAGTGGAGAGACCCAGTACTTC.

This clone was observed a single time. V usage is TRBV10-3 and J usage is TRBJ1-2; TRBD1 matches 9 bases. Germline CDR1 is ENHRY and CDR2 is SYGVKD. CDR3 length equals 14 residues. The V gene end was trimmed by 6 bases and the J gene end by 4 bases; junction bases not matched to a gene: 6. The CDR3 sequence is CAIRTTGGIYGYTF. CDR3 DNA sequence: TGTGCCATCAGAACGACAGGGGGGATCTATGGCTACACCTTC.

The DNA for the CDR3 is TGTGCCAGCAGTTACTCGAGACCCTCTAACTATGGCTACACCTTC. Translated, it gives CASSYSRPSNYGYTF. The chain combines TRBV6-5 with TRBJ1-2; D gene unclear. Trimming pared 0 bases from V and 0 bases from J, leaving 8 bases between. This CDR3 spans 15 amino acids. CDR1 and CDR2 from the germline V gene are MNHEY and SVGAGI.

This clone was picked up one time. This chain joins TRBV4-1 and TRBJ1-2, with 7 bases fitting TRBD1. In germline, CDR1 is MGHRA, CDR2 YSYEKL. Trimming cost V 2 bases and J 8 bases; bases outside gene matches: 11. The CDR3 is 15 amino acids. As DNA, the CDR3 is TGCGCCAGCAGCCAAACCTCGGGACAGAAGGGAGGCTACACCTTC. This gives the protein CASSQTSGQKGGYTF.

As regards this clone: A junction end diverges from the germline sequence, so it may reflect a read error. The CDR3 loop reads CASSTGQGSYNEQFF. The DNA of the CDR3 is TGTGCTAGCAGCACCGGACAGGGCTCCTACAATGAGCAGTTCTTC. The chain combines TRBV7-7 with TRBJ2-1; 8 nucleotides agree with TRBD1. The CDR3 is made up of 15 amino acids. Germline loops: CDR1 SSHAT, CDR2 FNYEAQ (reference sequence).

The chain carries TRBV19 and TRBJ2-3, with TRBD2 matching over 12 bases. J was trimmed by 4 bases and V by 7 bases; bases with no gene match: 9. This CDR3 contains 16 residues. CDR1 and CDR2 from the germline V gene are LNHDA and SQIVND (reference sequence). This CDR3 reads CASTLLAGGSPDTQYF. For the CDR3, the DNA is TGTGCCAGTACCTTACTAGCGGGGGGCTCACCAGATACGCAGTATTTT.

This rearrangement joins TRBV29-1 to TRBJ2-6, with D possibly matching TRBD2 (5 bases). The CDR3 has 15 amino acids. The V gene's germline CDR1 is SQVTM and CDR2 ANQGSEA. Trimming stripped 4 bases from V and 4 bases from J, with 14 bases between. The CDR3 loop reads CSVGGPSGGANVLTF. In nucleotides, the CDR3 is TGCAGCGTTGGAGGCCCTTCGGGGGGGGCCAACGTCCTGACTTTC.

V is TRBV19 and J is TRBJ1-6, with D maybe TRBD1 (6 bases). V lost 5 bases and J 4 bases, leaving 9 bases between the germline ends. This CDR3 has 14 amino acids. Germline V gives CDR1 LNHDA, CDR2 SQIVND (reference sequence). CDR3 amino acids: CASSVTGYNSPLHF. The CDR3 coding sequence is TGTGCCAGTAGTGTCACAGGGTATAATTCACCCCTCCACTTT.

The chain is built from TRBV10-1 and TRBJ2-1; D not certain. The ends were cut back, 0 bases at V and 8 bases at J, with 5 bases in the middle. This CDR3 is built from 12 residues. Looked up from germline, CDR1 is WNHNN and CDR2 is SYGVQD (reference sequence). The CDR3 nucleotides read TGCGCCAGCAGTGAGTCGATCGATGAGCAGTTCTTC. Protein sequence: CASSESIDEQFF.

The chain recombines TRBV19 with TRBJ2-7, with a tentative D call TRBD2 (6 bases). Germline CDR1 is LNHDA and CDR2 is SQIVND (reference sequence). V was cut by 4 bases and J by 3 bases, with 10 bases left in between. The CDR3 consists of 13 residues. As DNA, the CDR3 is TGTGCCAGTAGTAAGGAGGGAGGCTACGAGCAGTACTTC. It is translated as CASSKEGGYEQYF.

V gene TRBV4-2 combines with J gene TRBJ1-2; D may be TRBD1 (6 bases). Trimming cost V 0 bases and J 2 bases, with 10 bases left between them. This CDR3 has 15 residues. CDR1 and CDR2 from the germline V gene are LGHNA and YNFKEQ. CDR3 in amino acids: CASSQDAGVNYGYTF. The DNA for the CDR3 is TGTGCCAGCAGCCAAGATGCAGGGGTCAACTATGGCTACACCTTC.

The chain recombines TRBV28 with TRBJ2-5, with TRBD2 identical over 7 bases. V trimming: 2 bases; J trimming: 4 bases; junction bases outside the gene matches: 16. Germline V gene lookup returns CDR1 MDHEN and CDR2 SYDVKM. The CDR3 sequence is 18 residues long. CDR3 in DNA: TGTGCCAGCAGTTTAGGGGGGAGGATCGCGGGAGTCCCAGAGACCCAGTACTTC. Residues: CASSLGGRIAGVPETQYF.

The genes are TRBV10-3 and TRBJ1-1; TRBD1 matches 9 bases. V trimming: 4 bases; J trimming: 6 bases; junction bases outside the gene matches: 6. The CDR3 has 14 amino acids. The germline CDR1 and CDR2 sequences are ENHRY and SYGVKD. DNA for the CDR3: TGTGCCATCAGTGGAGGACAGGGGAGGGCTGAAGCTTTCTTT. The encoded protein is CAISGGQGRAEAFF.

V and J are TRBV24-1 and TRBJ2-5; D gene unclear. The CDR3 loop spans 12 amino acids. Looked up from germline, CDR1 is KGHDR and CDR2 is SFDVKD. V was pared by 5 bases and J by 5 bases, with 8 bases between. In nucleotides, the CDR3 is TGTGCCACCAGTGCCTTTGGGGAGACCCAGTACTTC. It is translated as CATSAFGETQYF.

The chain links TRBV29-1 to TRBJ1-2; the D gene is possibly TRBD1 (5 bases). Trimming pared 2 bases from V and 8 bases from J, leaving 12 bases between. The CDR3 sequence is 12 residues long. Germline V lookup: CDR1 SQVTM, CDR2 ANQGSEA. In DNA form, the CDR3 reads TGCAGCGTTGAAAGGGAGGGACGGGGCTACACCTTC. This encodes CSVEREGRGYTF.

This chain uses TRBV3-1 (or the pseudogene TRBV3-2) with TRBJ1-1, with D unclear. The V gene's germline CDR1 is LGHDT and CDR2 YNNKEL (reference sequence). The CDR3 length is 11 residues. V lost 1 base to trimming and J lost 6 bases, with 3 bases between them. The CDR3 DNA reads TGTGCCAGCAGCCAAGCAGCTGAAGCTTTCTTT. Translating it yields CASSQAAEAFF.

The DNA for the CDR3 is TGTGCCAGCAGTGATAATCAGGGACAGGGGGCCGATCAGCCCCAGCATTTT. The encoded protein is CASSDNQGQGADQPQHF. The gene calls are TRBV25-1 and TRBJ1-5, with 12 positions matching TRBD1. The CDR3 consists of 17 residues. CDR1 is MGHDK and CDR2 is SYGVNS in the germline V gene. Trimming cost V 3 bases and J 5 bases; bases outside gene matches: 8.

The chain has TRBV7-9 and TRBJ1-1; D may be TRBD1 (5 bases). Germline-derived CDR1 and CDR2 are SEHNR and FQNEAQ (reference sequence). The CDR3 totals 16 residues. Trimming shortened V by 5 bases and J by 1 base, and 17 bases separated the two germline ends. DNA for the CDR3: TGTGCCAGCAGCATCTTACAGGTGGCAGAGAACACTGAAGCTTTCTTT. Translating gives CASSILQVAENTEAFF.

This sequence joins TRBV3-1 (or the pseudogene TRBV3-2) and TRBJ1-2, with D possibly matching TRBD1 (5 bases). Trimming removed 0 bases at V and 5 bases at J, with 13 bases between. Germline values: CDR1 LGHDT, CDR2 YNNKEL (reference sequence). The CDR3 is 15 residues long. This CDR3 is CASSQDYATAYGYTF. The CDR3 bases are TGTGCCAGCAGCCAAGATTATGCGACAGCTTATGGCTACACCTTC.

V gene TRBV4-1 combines with J gene TRBJ1-2; the D is unclear. The CDR3 spans 15 residues. Germline CDR1 is MGHRA and CDR2 is YSYEKL. The V end lost 0 bases, the J end lost 2 bases, and 10 bases lay between the germline ends. DNA of the CDR3: TGCGCCAGCAGCCAAGAGGCCACGTTAAACTATGGCTACACCTTC. Its protein is CASSQEATLNYGYTF.

The chain couples TRBV30 to TRBJ1-5; D is perhaps TRBD1 (6 bases). The length of the CDR3 is 16 residues. Trimming took off 1 base at V and 1 base at J, with 14 bases between the two ends. The germline CDR1 and CDR2 sequences are GTSNPN and SVGIG (reference sequence). CDR3: CAWSALGQKSNQPQHF. In nucleotides, the CDR3 is TGTGCCTGGAGTGCGCTCGGACAGAAAAGCAATCAGCCCCAGCATTTT.

This chain links TRBV18 with TRBJ1-1; 7 bases are a match to TRBD1. The CDR3 spans 15 residues. The germline V gene encodes CDR1 KGHSH and CDR2 LQKENI. Losses at the gene ends were 4 bases for V and 2 bases for J; bases not matched to a gene: 7. The CDR3 sequence: CASSLGTAYNTEAFF. DNA of the CDR3: TGTGCCAGCTCACTAGGGACAGCCTATAACACTGAAGCTTTCTTT.

This clone was observed a few times. This chain uses TRBV3-1 (or the pseudogene TRBV3-2) with TRBJ1-1, with a weak D call TRBD1 (5 bases). The CDR3 loop spans 13 amino acids. Germline V gene lookup returns CDR1 LGHDT and CDR2 YNNKEL (reference sequence). V lost 1 base, J lost 9 bases, and 12 bases lay in between. The CDR3 DNA is TGTGCCAGCAGCCAAGGGAGGTCAGGGAAAGCTTTCTTT. As protein: CASSQGRSGKAFF.

The V gene is TRBV10-3, the J gene TRBJ1-5, with a possible D match to TRBD1 (5 bases). This CDR3 is 12 amino acids long. Germline V CDR1 and CDR2: ENHRY, SYGVKD. V was pared by 3 bases and J by 6 bases, with 6 bases between. CDR3 DNA: TGTGCCATCAGTGACGGGGGTCAGCCCCAGCATTTT. Its translation: CAISDGGQPQHF.

V and J are TRBV4-2 and TRBJ2-5, with 7 bases lining up with TRBD2. The ends lost 1 base at V and 3 bases at J; junction bases unmatched: 5. The CDR3 consists of 15 residues. Germline V gene sequence: CDR1 LGHNA, CDR2 YNFKEQ. The CDR3 bases are TGTGCCAGCAGCCAAGGCCACGGGGGGAAAGAGACCCAGTACTTC. Amino acid sequence: CASSQGHGGKETQYF.

The gene calls are TRBV30 and TRBJ1-2; no reliable D call. The CDR3 is 13 residues long. Germline V gene sequence: CDR1 GTSNPN, CDR2 SVGIG (reference sequence). With 4 bases removed from V and 7 bases from J, the gap between germline ends came to 16 bases. The CDR3 nucleotides are TGTGCCTGGATAAAAGGGCTCGATGGTGGCTACACCTTC. Translating gives CAWIKGLDGGYTF.

The rearrangement joins TRBV29-1 to TRBJ1-5, with 7 positions matching TRBD1. This CDR3 is 13 amino acids long. Germline CDR1 is SQVTM and CDR2 is ANQGSEA. V was clipped by 6 bases and J by 2 bases; unmatched bases: 4. DNA of the CDR3: TGCAGCGTGGTCGACAGGGGCAATCAGCCCCAGCATTTT. Translation gives CSVVDRGNQPQHF.

The V and J genes are TRBV11-3 and TRBJ2-6; D gene unclear. V lost 5 bases and J 4 bases, leaving 12 bases between the germline ends. Germline CDR1 reads SGHNT; CDR2 reads YENEEA. The CDR3 contains 15 residues. The CDR3 nucleotides read TGTGCCAGCAGCCGAAACCAGGCCGGGGCCAACGTCCTGACTTTC. It encodes CASSRNQAGANVLTF. Full variable domain (remainder filled in from reference TRBV11-3 and TRBJ2-6): EAGVVQSPRYKIIEKKQPVAFWCNPISGHNTLYWYLQNLGQGPELLIRYENEEAVDDSQLPKDRFSAERLKGVDSTLKIQPAELGDSAVYLCASSRNQAGANVLTFGAGSRLTVL.